The 18 T cell receptor beta chains below come from one sample, sequenced in a study of shared clonotypes between healthy human individuals. Profiled with immunoSEQ multiplex PCR; TCRdb holds only in-frame clones, not every one. Of roughly 1,500,000 clones in the sample, 98% to 99% were seen once. The sample was naive CD4+ T cells sorted from blood. As to subset: CD45RA+ positively selected. The receptors stem from a man aged 25 to 40 in good health.

This chain links TRBV5-1 with TRBJ2-3; D unresolved. Germline lookup yields CDR1 SGHRS and CDR2 YFSETQ. This CDR3 contains 12 residues. Trimming took 4 bases from V and 2 from J, leaving 5 bases between them. CDR3 sequence: CASSANTDTQYF. CDR3 DNA: TGCGCCAGCAGCGCGAACACAGATACGCAGTATTTT.

This chain links TRBV5-1 with TRBJ2-5, with D hard to call. The CDR3 length is 14 residues. Germline V gene data show CDR1 as SGHRS and CDR2 as YFSETQ. Trimming pared 1 base from V and 0 bases from J, leaving 7 bases between. The CDR3 nucleotides are TGCGCCAGCAGCTTGTTGTCGTACCAAGAGACCCAGTACTTC. This sequence encodes CASSLLSYQETQYF.

This chain links TRBV4-1 with TRBJ2-7, with TRBD2 matching over 7 bases. J was trimmed by 1 base and V by 0 bases; bases with no gene match: 9. This CDR3 region has 17 residues. Germline CDR1 MGHRA, CDR2 YSYEKL. The CDR3 loop is CASSQDSASGRSYEQYF. DNA of the CDR3: TGCGCCAGCAGCCAAGATTCAGCTAGCGGTCGTTCCTACGAGCAGTACTTC.

With respect to this clone: Other DNA sequences in this sample translate to the same CDR3. The V call is TRBV9, the J call TRBJ2-7; D gene ambiguous. This CDR3 has 14 residues. In germline, CDR1 is SGDLS, CDR2 YYNGEE. The ends were cut back, 2 bases at V and 1 base at J, with 10 bases in the middle. The CDR3 is CASSVGVNSYEQYF. In DNA, the CDR3 is TGTGCCAGCAGCGTTGGTGTAAATTCCTACGAGCAGTACTTC.

The chain links TRBV2 to TRBJ2-1; D ambiguous. Germline CDR1 is SNHLY and CDR2 is FYNNEI. V lost 5 bases and J 4 bases, leaving 9 bases between the germline ends. The CDR3 covers 13 residues. The CDR3 coding sequence is TGTGCCAGCAGTCTGATATCGTACAATGAGCAGTTCTTC. Translation gives CASSLISYNEQFF.

The CDR3 reads CASRLTGGTGELFF. The CDR3 DNA reads as TGTGCCAGCCGATTAACAGGGGGGACCGGGGAGCTGTTTTTT. The genes are TRBV6-5 and TRBJ2-2; TRBD1 matches 8 bases. The CDR3 totals 14 residues. V was clipped by 8 bases and J by 5 bases; unmatched bases: 7. CDR1 is MNHEY, CDR2 SVGAGI, per germline.

The CDR3 DNA sequence: TGTGCCAGCAGTTACTCATCGGTGGGGGAAAAACTGTTTTTT. Its translation: CASSYSSVGEKLFF. J is TRBJ1-4 and V is TRBV6-5; D uncertain. This CDR3 has 14 amino acids. V lost 0 bases and J lost 8, with 10 bases in between. Germline V gene data show CDR1 as MNHEY and CDR2 as SVGAGI.

As for this clone: Other nucleotide sequences in the sample specify the same CDR3. The gene calls are TRBV28 and TRBJ1-2; 7 bases are shared with TRBD1. Germline CDR1 is MDHEN and CDR2 is SYDVKM. This CDR3 is 13 amino acids long. With V trimmed by 3 bases and J by 7 bases, 5 bases remained unmatched. CDR3 loop: CASSFEGARGYTF. The CDR3 DNA reads TGTGCCAGCAGTTTCGAGGGGGCGCGTGGCTACACCTTC.

The genes are TRBV19 and TRBJ2-7, with unresolved D. V lost 5 bases and J 5 bases, leaving 13 bases between the germline ends. Germline V gives CDR1 LNHDA, CDR2 SQIVND (reference sequence). The CDR3 consists of 13 residues. The CDR3 DNA follows: TGTGCCAGTAGTCCAGAGTGGTCCAACGAGCAGTACTTC. Translated: CASSPEWSNEQYF.

The CDR3 region has the DNA TGTGCCAGCAGCCAGACATGGGACGGGACCCAGTACTTC. It is translated as CASSQTWDGTQYF. The chain carries TRBV7-9 and TRBJ2-5, with D perhaps being TRBD1 or TRBD2 (5 bases each). V shed 5 bases and J shed 7 bases, with 14 bases lying between them. Per germline, CDR1 SEHNR and CDR2 FQNEAQ (reference sequence). This CDR3 contains 13 residues.

The chain joins TRBV10-3 to TRBJ2-7, with 7 bases lining up with TRBD1. Losses at the gene ends were 6 bases for V and 3 bases for J; bases not matched to a gene: 5. Germline lookup yields CDR1 ENHRY and CDR2 SYGVKD. The CDR3 contains 13 residues. CDR3 loop: CAISTGESYEQYF. CDR3 nucleotides: TGTGCCATCAGCACAGGGGAAAGCTACGAGCAGTACTTC.

J is TRBJ2-1 and V is TRBV11-2, with D possibly TRBD2 on 6 matching bases. V was cut by 3 bases and J by 5 bases, with 17 bases left in between. Germline CDR1 reads SGHAT; CDR2 reads FQNNGV. The CDR3 consists of 16 residues. Written as DNA, the CDR3 is TGTGCCAGCAGCTTCAAGGTCGGAGGGTACGACAATGAGCAGTTCTTC. It specifies CASSFKVGGYDNEQFF.

As to this clone: This same CDR3 is encoded by further DNA sequences in the sample. The chain couples TRBV7-3 to TRBJ2-1; 11 bases line up with TRBD2. Germline CDR1 reads SGHTA; CDR2 reads FQGTGA. The CDR3 consists of 15 residues. Trimming took 5 bases from V and 2 from J; bases not matched to a gene: 2. The CDR3 region has the DNA TGTGCCAGCAGCCCGGGACTAGCGGCCTACAATGAGCAGTTCTTC. Translated, it gives CASSPGLAAYNEQFF.

This chain joins TRBV5-4 and TRBJ2-3; TRBD1 matches 8 bases. The CDR3 is made up of 14 amino acids. The J segment lost 5 bases and the V segment lost 2 bases, leaving 4 bases of the junction unmatched. Germline loops: CDR1 SGHNT, CDR2 YYREEE (reference sequence). The CDR3 sequence: CASSFPGGKDTQYF. The CDR3 DNA reads as TGTGCCAGCAGCTTCCCAGGGGGCAAAGATACGCAGTATTTT.

Here the CDR3 reads CASSLAHEQFF. The CDR3 nucleotides are TGTGCCAGCAGCTTAGCCCATGAGCAGTTCTTC. The rearrangement links TRBV7-2 to TRBJ2-1; D unclear. Germline CDR1 reads SGHTA; CDR2 reads FQGNSA. Trimming stripped 0 bases from V and 8 bases from J, with 2 bases between. CDR3 length: 11 amino acids.

V is TRBV7-2 and J is TRBJ2-1; TRBD1 agrees at 7 bases. V gave up 3 bases and J gave up 7 bases; unmatched junction bases: 6. Germline-derived CDR1 and CDR2 are SGHTA and FQGNSA. The CDR3 extends over 14 amino acids. Here the CDR3 DNA reads TGTGCCAGCAGCTTCCCGGGACAGCGGAATGAGCAGTTCTTC. Translated: CASSFPGQRNEQFF.

This clone is a singleton in its sample. The V call is TRBV14, the J call TRBJ2-3; TRBD2 matches at 10 bases. V lost 0 bases and J lost 0; bases outside the gene matches: 9. The CDR3 has 19 amino acids. Germline V gene lookup returns CDR1 SGHDN and CDR2 FVKESK. DNA for the CDR3: TGTGCCAGCAGCCAAGATTTAAGGACTAGCGGTTCTAGCACAGATACGCAGTATTTT. This codes for CASSQDLRTSGSSTDTQYF.

The chain employs TRBV28 and TRBJ1-5; a possible D gene is TRBD1 (5 bases). Germline CDR1 reads MDHEN; CDR2 reads SYDVKM. V lost 4 bases and J lost 3, with 10 bases in between. This CDR3 region has 14 residues. The CDR3 is CASSSGTFNQPQHF. In nucleotides, the CDR3 is TGTGCCAGCAGTTCTGGGACCTTCAATCAGCCCCAGCATTTT.